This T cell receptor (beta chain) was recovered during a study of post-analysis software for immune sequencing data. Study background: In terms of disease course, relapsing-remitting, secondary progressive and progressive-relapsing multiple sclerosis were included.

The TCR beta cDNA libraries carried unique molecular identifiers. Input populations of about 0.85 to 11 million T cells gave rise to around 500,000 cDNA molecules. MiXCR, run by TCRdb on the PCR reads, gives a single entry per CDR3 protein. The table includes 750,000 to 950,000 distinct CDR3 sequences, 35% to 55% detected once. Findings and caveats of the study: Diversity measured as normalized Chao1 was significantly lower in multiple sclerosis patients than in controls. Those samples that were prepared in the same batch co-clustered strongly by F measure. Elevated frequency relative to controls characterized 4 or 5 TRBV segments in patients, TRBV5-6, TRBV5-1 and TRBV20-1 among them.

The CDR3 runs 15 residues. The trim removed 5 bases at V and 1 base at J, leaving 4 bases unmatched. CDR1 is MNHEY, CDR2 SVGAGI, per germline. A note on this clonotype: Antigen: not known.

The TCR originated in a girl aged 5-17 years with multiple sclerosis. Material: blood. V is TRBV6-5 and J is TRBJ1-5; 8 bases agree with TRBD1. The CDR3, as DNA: TGTGCCAGCAGTCCCAGGGGGCTCAGCAATCAGCCCCAGCATTTT. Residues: CASSPRGLSNQPQHF.